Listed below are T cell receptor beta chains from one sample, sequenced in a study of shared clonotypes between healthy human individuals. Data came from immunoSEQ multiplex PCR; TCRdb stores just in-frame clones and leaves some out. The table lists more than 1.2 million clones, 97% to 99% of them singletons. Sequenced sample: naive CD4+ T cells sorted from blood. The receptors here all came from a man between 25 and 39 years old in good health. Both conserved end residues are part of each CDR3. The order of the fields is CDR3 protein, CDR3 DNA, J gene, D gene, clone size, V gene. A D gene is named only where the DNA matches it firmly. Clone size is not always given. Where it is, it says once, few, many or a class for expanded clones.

CDR3 protein: CASSLATSGRRVTGELFF
CDR3 DNA: TGTGCCAGCAGCTTAGCCACTAGCGGGAGACGGGTCACCGGGGAGCTGTTTTTT
J gene: TRBJ2-2
D gene: TRBD2
clone size: once
V gene: TRBV7-8

CDR3 protein: CASSPNLRGTGEYGNTIYF
CDR3 DNA: TGTGCCAGCAGCCCCAATTTAAGGGGAACAGGGGAGTACGGAAACACCATATATTTT
J gene: TRBJ1-3
D gene: TRBD1
clone size: .
V gene: TRBV7-9

CDR3 protein: CASSHRDGELQEQYF
CDR3 DNA: TGTGCCAGCAGCCACCGGGACGGGGAACTACAGGAGCAGTACTTC
J gene: TRBJ2-7
D gene: .
clone size: .
V gene: TRBV7-9

CDR3 protein: CASSEYHLAGPDTQYF
CDR3 DNA: TGTGCCAGCAGTGAATATCACCTAGCGGGGCCAGATACGCAGTATTTT
J gene: TRBJ2-3
D gene: TRBD2
clone size: .
V gene: TRBV25-1

CDR3 protein: CASSLLTYPRETQYF
CDR3 DNA: TGTGCCAGCAGTCTCCTGACCTACCCAAGAGAGACCCAGTACTTC
J gene: TRBJ2-5
D gene: .
clone size: .
V gene: TRBV6-1

CDR3 protein: CSVREGGEKLFF
CDR3 DNA: TGCAGCGTACGCGAAGGGGGGGAAAAACTGTTTTTT
J gene: TRBJ1-4
D gene: .
clone size: once
V gene: TRBV29-1

CDR3 protein: CASRPGTAGNQPQHF
CDR3 DNA: TGTGCCAGCAGGCCGGGGACGGCAGGCAATCAGCCCCAGCATTTT
J gene: TRBJ1-5
D gene: .
clone size: .
V gene: TRBV2

CDR3 protein: CASSQDPGINYGYTF
CDR3 DNA: TGCGCCAGCAGCCAAGATCCAGGGATTAACTATGGCTACACCTTC
J gene: TRBJ1-2
D gene: .
clone size: .
V gene: TRBV4-1

CDR3 protein: CSASTRDRRSF
CDR3 DNA: TGCAGTGCTAGTACCCGGGACAGGAGAAGTTTT
J gene: TRBJ1-4
D gene: TRBD1
clone size: .
V gene: TRBV20-1

CDR3 protein: CASRVGAGGWGSEQFF
CDR3 DNA: TGTGCCAGCAGAGTAGGAGCGGGAGGTTGGGGTTCTGAGCAGTTCTTC
J gene: TRBJ2-1
D gene: TRBD2
clone size: once
V gene: TRBV7-2

CDR3 protein: CAISEQGAGDNQPQHF
CDR3 DNA: TGTGCCATCAGTGAGCAGGGGGCGGGAGACAATCAGCCCCAGCATTTT
J gene: TRBJ1-5
D gene: TRBD1
clone size: .
V gene: TRBV10-3

CDR3 protein: CASSPSGTSGRLGGPEQFF
CDR3 DNA: TGTGCCAGCAGCCCGTCCGGGACTAGCGGGAGGTTGGGGGGACCTGAGCAGTTCTTC
J gene: TRBJ2-1
D gene: TRBD2
clone size: .
V gene: TRBV28